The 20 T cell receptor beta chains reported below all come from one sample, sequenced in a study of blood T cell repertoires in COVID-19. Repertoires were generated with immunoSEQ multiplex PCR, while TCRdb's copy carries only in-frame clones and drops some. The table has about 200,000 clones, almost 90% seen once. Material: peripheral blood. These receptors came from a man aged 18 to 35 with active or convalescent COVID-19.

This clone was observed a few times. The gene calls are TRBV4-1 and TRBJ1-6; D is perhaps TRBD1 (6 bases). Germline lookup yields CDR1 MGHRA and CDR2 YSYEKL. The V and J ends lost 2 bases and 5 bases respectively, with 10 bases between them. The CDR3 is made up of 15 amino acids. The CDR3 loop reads CASSQIPGDNSPLHF. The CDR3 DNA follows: TGCGCCAGCAGCCAAATACCAGGGGATAATTCACCCCTCCACTTT.

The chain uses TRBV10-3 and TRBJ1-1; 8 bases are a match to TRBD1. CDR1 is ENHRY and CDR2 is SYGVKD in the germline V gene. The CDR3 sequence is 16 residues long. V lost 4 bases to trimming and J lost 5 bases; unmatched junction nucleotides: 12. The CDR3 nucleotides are TGTGCCATCAGTGGGGGGGCTCCAGGGGGCTATACTGAAGCTTTCTTT. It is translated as CAISGGAPGGYTEAFF.

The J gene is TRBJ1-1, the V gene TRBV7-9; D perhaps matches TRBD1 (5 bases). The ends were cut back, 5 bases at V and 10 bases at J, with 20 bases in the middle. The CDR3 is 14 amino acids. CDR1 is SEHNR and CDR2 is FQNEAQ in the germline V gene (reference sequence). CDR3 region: CASSPDGKGRRAFF. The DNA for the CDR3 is TGTGCCAGCAGCCCAGACGGAAAGGGGAGGCGAGCTTTCTTT.

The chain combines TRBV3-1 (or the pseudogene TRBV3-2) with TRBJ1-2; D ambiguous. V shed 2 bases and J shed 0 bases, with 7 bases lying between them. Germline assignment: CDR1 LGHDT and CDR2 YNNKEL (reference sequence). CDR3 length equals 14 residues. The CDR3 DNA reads TGTGCCAGCAGCCAATGGTCTACTAACTATGGCTACACCTTC. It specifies CASSQWSTNYGYTF.

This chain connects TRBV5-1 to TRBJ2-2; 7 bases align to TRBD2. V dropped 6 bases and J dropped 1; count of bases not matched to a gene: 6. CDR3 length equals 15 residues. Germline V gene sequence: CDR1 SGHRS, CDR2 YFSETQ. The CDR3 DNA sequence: TGCGCCAGCAAAGGTGGGGGGGAGAACACCGGGGAGCTGTTTTTT. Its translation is CASKGGGENTGELFF.

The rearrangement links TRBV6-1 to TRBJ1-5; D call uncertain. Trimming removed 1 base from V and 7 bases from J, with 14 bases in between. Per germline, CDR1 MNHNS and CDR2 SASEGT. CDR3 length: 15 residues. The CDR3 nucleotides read TGTGCCAGCAGTGAAGTTGCGGGAGTCGGCCAGCCCCAGCATTTT. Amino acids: CASSEVAGVGQPQHF.

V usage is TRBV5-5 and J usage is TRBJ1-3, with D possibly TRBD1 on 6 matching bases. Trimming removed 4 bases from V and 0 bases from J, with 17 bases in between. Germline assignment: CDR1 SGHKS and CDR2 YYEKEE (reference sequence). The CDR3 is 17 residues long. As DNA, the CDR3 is TGTGCCAGCAGCGAATCGACAGGCAGAAACTCTGGAAACACCATATATTTT. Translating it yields CASSESTGRNSGNTIYF. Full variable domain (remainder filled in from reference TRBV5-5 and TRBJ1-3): DAGVTQSPTHLIKTRGQQVTLRCSPISGHKSVSWYQQVLGQGPQFIFQYYEKEERGRGNFPDRFSARQFPNYSSELNVNALLLGDSALYLCASSESTGRNSGNTIYFGEGSWLTVV.

As DNA, the CDR3 is TGCGCCAGCAGTGAAAACCCCGCGGGACTTGGGATTGGAGCGCAGTTCTTC. It encodes CASSENPAGLGIGAQFF. The rearrangement joins TRBV10-1 to TRBJ2-1; D might be TRBD2 (6 bases). CDR3 length: 17 amino acids. Germline CDR1 and CDR2: WNHNN and SYGVQD (reference sequence). Trimming took off 3 bases at V and 12 bases at J, with 27 bases between the two ends.

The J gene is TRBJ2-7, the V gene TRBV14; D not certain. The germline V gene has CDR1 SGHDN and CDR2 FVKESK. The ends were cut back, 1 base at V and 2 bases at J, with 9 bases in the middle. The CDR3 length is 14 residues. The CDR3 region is CASSQGTVPYEQYF. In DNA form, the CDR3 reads TGTGCCAGCAGCCAAGGTACTGTTCCCTACGAGCAGTACTTC.

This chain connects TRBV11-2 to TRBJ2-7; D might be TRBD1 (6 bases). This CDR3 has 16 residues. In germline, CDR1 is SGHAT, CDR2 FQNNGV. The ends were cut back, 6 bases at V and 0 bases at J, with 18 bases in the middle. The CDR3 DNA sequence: TGTGCCAGCAGTCCAAATGGACAGAGGAGCTCCTACGAGCAGTACTTC. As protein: CASSPNGQRSSYEQYF.

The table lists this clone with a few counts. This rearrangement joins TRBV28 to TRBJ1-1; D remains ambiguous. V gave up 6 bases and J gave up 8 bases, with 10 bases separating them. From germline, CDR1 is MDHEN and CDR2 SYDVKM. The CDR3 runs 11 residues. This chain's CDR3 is CASSYPAEAFF. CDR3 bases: TGTGCCAGCAGCTACCCCGCAGAAGCTTTCTTT.

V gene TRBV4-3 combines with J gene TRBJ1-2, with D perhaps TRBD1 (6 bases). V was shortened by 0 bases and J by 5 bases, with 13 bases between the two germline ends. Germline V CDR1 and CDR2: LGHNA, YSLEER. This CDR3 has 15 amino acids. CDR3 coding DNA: TGCGCCAGCAGCCAAGATTTGGGGGCAGGTTATGGCTACACCTTC. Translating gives CASSQDLGAGYGYTF.

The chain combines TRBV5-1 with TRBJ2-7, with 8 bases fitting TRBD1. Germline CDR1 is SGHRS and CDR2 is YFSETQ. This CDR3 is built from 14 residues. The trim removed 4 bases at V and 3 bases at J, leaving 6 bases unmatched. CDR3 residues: CASSPTGGGYEQYF. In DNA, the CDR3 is TGCGCCAGCAGCCCAACAGGGGGAGGCTACGAGCAGTACTTC.

CDR3 region: CASSFGLEEKLFF. CDR3 DNA: TGTGCCAGTAGTTTTGGGTTGGAGGAAAAACTGTTTTTT. The chain has TRBV19 and TRBJ1-4; no clear D. Germline V lookup: CDR1 LNHDA, CDR2 SQIVND (reference sequence). The CDR3 is 13 residues long. The germline V and J ends were trimmed by 5 bases and 8 bases, with 12 bases remaining between them.

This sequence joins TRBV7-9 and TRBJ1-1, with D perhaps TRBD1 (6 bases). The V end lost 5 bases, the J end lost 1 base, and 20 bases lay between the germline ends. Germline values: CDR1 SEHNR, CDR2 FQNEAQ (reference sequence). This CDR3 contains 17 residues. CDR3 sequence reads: CASSPRGTADSNTEAFF. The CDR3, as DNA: TGTGCCAGCAGCCCTAGGGGGACCGCAGACTCGAACACTGAAGCTTTCTTT. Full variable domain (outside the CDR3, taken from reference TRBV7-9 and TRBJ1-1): DTGVSQNPRHKITKRGQNVTFRCDPISEHNRLYWYRQTLGQGPEFLTYFQNEAQLEKSRLLSDRFSAERPKGSFSTLEIQRTEQGDSAMYLCASSPRGTADSNTEAFFGQGTRLTVV.

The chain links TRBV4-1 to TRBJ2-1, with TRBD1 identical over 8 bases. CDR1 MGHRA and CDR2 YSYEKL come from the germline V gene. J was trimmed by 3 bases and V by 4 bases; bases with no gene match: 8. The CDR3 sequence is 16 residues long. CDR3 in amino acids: CASSLTGTGGYNEQFF. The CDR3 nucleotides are TGCGCCAGCAGCCTTACCGGGACAGGAGGCTACAATGAGCAGTTCTTC.

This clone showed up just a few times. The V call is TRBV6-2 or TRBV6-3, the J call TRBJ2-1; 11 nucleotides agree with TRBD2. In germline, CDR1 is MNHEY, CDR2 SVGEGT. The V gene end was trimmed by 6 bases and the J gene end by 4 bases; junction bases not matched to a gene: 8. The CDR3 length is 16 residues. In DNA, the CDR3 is TGTGCCAGCAGCTCTTTGACTAGCGGGATTTACAATGAGCAGTTCTTC. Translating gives CASSSLTSGIYNEQFF.

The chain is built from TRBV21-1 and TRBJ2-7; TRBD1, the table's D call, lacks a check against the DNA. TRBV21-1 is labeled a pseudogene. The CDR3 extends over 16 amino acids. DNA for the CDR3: TGTGCCAGCAGCAAAGTTTATGAGACAGAATTCTACGAGCAGTACTTC. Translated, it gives CASSKVYETEFYEQYF.

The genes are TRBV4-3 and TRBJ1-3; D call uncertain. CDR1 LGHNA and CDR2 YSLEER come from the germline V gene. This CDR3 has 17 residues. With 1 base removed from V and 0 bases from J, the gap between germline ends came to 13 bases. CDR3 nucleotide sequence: TGCGCCAGCAGCCAAGGAGGCAGTGTTTCCTCTGGAAACACCATATATTTT. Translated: CASSQGGSVSSGNTIYF.

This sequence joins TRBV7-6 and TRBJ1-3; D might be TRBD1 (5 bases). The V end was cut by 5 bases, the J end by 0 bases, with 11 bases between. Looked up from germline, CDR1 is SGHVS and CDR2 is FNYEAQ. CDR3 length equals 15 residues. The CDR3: CASSPQATSGNTIYF. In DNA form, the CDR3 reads TGTGCCAGCAGCCCACAGGCAACCTCTGGAAACACCATATATTTT.